Presented here are 18 T cell receptor beta chains from one specimen sequenced in a study of shared T cell receptors in the human thymus. The assay was immunoSEQ multiplex PCR, and TCRdb's table has in-frame clones only and misses some. Of about 660,000 clones in the sample, approximately 88% were seen once. The sample also formed part of further work on human thymus T cells.

The sample was thymocytes. Source of these receptors: a boy less than two years old with a congenital heart defect.

The chain carries TRBV2 and TRBJ2-4; 15 nucleotides match TRBD2. The CDR3 length is 17 residues. Per the germline V gene, CDR1 is SNHLY and CDR2 is FYNNEI. V shed 8 bases and J 0 bases; nucleotides not matched to a gene: 5. The CDR3 loop is CASRTSGRALAKNIQYF. In DNA form, the CDR3 reads TGTGCCAGCCGGACTAGCGGGAGGGCCTTAGCCAAAAACATTCAGTACTTC.

The V gene is TRBV6-1, the J gene TRBJ2-7; TRBD2 aligns across 7 bases. CDR3 length: 15 amino acids. Germline CDR1 is MNHNS and CDR2 is SASEGT. Germline trimming cut 0 bases from V and 3 bases from J; bases unmatched to any gene: 5. CDR3 sequence (DNA): TGTGCCAGCAGTGAAGCGGGAGCGGGACTCTACGAGCAGTACTTC. Translation gives CASSEAGAGLYEQYF.

This chain connects TRBV15 to TRBJ2-2; no clear D gene. The CDR3 totals 12 residues. V lost 5 bases, J lost 3 bases, and 4 bases lay in between. Germline lookup yields CDR1 LNHNV and CDR2 YYDKDF (reference sequence). CDR3 in amino acids: CATSADTGELFF. The CDR3 coding sequence is TGTGCCACCAGCGCAGACACCGGGGAGCTGTTTTTT.

This chain joins TRBV7-2 and TRBJ2-3; 12 bases agree with TRBD2. Unmatched junction bases numbered 14, after V lost 5 bases and J lost 2 bases. CDR1 and CDR2 from the germline V gene are SGHTA and FQGNSA. This CDR3 contains 19 residues. Here the CDR3 DNA reads TGTGCCAGCAGCCACTACAAAACCGGACTAGCGGGGAACACAGATACGCAGTATTTT. Protein product: CASSHYKTGLAGNTDTQYF.

This chain links TRBV5-6 with TRBJ1-5; 7 bases match TRBD1. J was trimmed by 2 bases and V by 0 bases; bases with no gene match: 5. Germline CDR1 SGHDT, CDR2 YYEEEE. The CDR3 spans 16 residues. CDR3 protein: CASSLEGGRGNQPQHF. In DNA, the CDR3 is TGTGCCAGCAGCTTGGAAGGGGGCAGGGGCAATCAGCCCCAGCATTTT.

The chain employs TRBV25-1 and TRBJ2-7, with 9 bases aligning to TRBD1. Trimming at V came to 3 bases and at J to 3 bases, leaving 6 bases not matched to a gene. Germline assignment: CDR1 MGHDK and CDR2 SYGVNS. This CDR3 comprises 15 residues. The CDR3 region is CASSDPRTGDYEQYF. The CDR3 DNA sequence: TGTGCCAGCAGTGACCCACGGACAGGGGACTACGAGCAGTACTTC.

The V call is TRBV11-2, the J call TRBJ2-1, with a possible D match to TRBD2 (6 bases). Germline CDR1 is SGHAT and CDR2 is FQNNGV. This CDR3 contains 17 residues. Trimming shortened V by 5 bases and J by 8 bases, and 25 bases separated the two germline ends. This CDR3 reads CASSPISTPKPGDEQFF. The CDR3 coding sequence is TGTGCCAGCAGCCCAATTAGTACACCCAAACCGGGGGATGAGCAGTTCTTC. Filled out from reference TRBV11-2 and TRBJ2-1, the complete variable domain reads EAGVAQSPRYKIIEKRQSVAFWCNPISGHATLYWYQQILGQGPKLLIQFQNNGVVDDSQLPKDRFSAERLKGVDSTLKIQPAKLEDSAVYLCASSPISTPKPGDEQFFGPGTRLTVL.

This chain connects TRBV5-4 to TRBJ2-2, with D hard to call. V gave up 2 bases and J gave up 4 bases, with 6 bases separating them. CDR1 SGHNT and CDR2 YYREEE come from the germline V gene (reference sequence). The CDR3 extends over 13 amino acids. Written as DNA, the CDR3 is TGTGCCAGCAGCTTTGCTAGCACCGGGGAGCTGTTTTTT. Translating it yields CASSFASTGELFF.

In regard to this clone: The sample carries other DNA sequences with the same CDR3. The V and J genes are TRBV27 and TRBJ2-5, with TRBD1 matching over 8 bases. The trim removed 6 bases at V and 3 bases at J, leaving 3 bases unmatched. The CDR3 covers 13 residues. Germline V gene data show CDR1 as MNHEY and CDR2 as SMNVEV (reference sequence). CDR3 DNA sequence: TGTGCCAGCAGCCCGGACAGGGAAGAGACCCAGTACTTC. Translated, it gives CASSPDREETQYF.

This clone was found once. The V gene is TRBV2, the J gene TRBJ1-2; perhaps TRBD1 as D (5 bases). Germline V gene data show CDR1 as SNHLY and CDR2 as FYNNEI. The CDR3 has 16 residues. Trimming shortened V by 4 bases and J by 3 bases, and 18 bases separated the two germline ends. In DNA form, the CDR3 reads TGTGCCAGCAGTGGAGAAGAGGGACTTAAGGACTATGGCTACACCTTC. Translation gives CASSGEEGLKDYGYTF.

V gene TRBV4-3 combines with J gene TRBJ1-4; 9 bases line up with TRBD1. Germline V gene data show CDR1 as LGHNA and CDR2 as YSLEER. This CDR3 region has 16 residues. With 3 bases clipped from V and 6 bases from J, the junction kept 8 bases outside the gene matches. In nucleotides, the CDR3 is TGCGCCAGCAGCCACGACCGGGACAGGGAGGATGAAAAACTGTTTTTT. It translates to CASSHDRDREDEKLFF.

The J gene is TRBJ2-1, the V gene TRBV4-3; 8 bases agree with TRBD2. Germline values: CDR1 LGHNA, CDR2 YSLEER. V was clipped by 0 bases and J by 2 bases; unmatched bases: 6. The CDR3 runs 17 residues. The DNA for the CDR3 is TGCGCCAGCAGCCAAGAGGGACTAGATGGGCCCTACAATGAGCAGTTCTTC. As protein: CASSQEGLDGPYNEQFF.

This chain connects TRBV5-5 to TRBJ2-1; 7 bases agree with TRBD2. The CDR3 loop spans 15 amino acids. V shed 5 bases and J 5 bases; nucleotides not matched to a gene: 10. Germline assignment: CDR1 SGHKS and CDR2 YYEKEE (reference sequence). The CDR3 spells CASRDTSAKHNEQFF. The CDR3 bases are TGTGCCAGCAGGGACACTAGCGCCAAACACAATGAGCAGTTCTTC.

As regards this clone: A junction boundary mismatches the germline segment, possibly from a read error. This chain links TRBV5-1 with TRBJ2-1; tentatively, D is TRBD2 (6 bases). The CDR3 runs to 18 residues. CDR1 SGHRS and CDR2 YFSETQ come from the germline V gene. The CDR3 DNA sequence: TGCGCCAGCAGCTTGGGGCCGCGGGGCGCGCTCGGCTACAATGAACAGTTCTTC. Its protein is CASSLGPRGALGYNEQFF.

This clone showed up just a few times. The chain couples TRBV10-2 to TRBJ1-1; 7 bases agree with TRBD1. The V gene's germline CDR1 is WSHSY and CDR2 SAAADI. The length of the CDR3 is 15 residues. J was trimmed by 1 base and V by 8 bases; bases with no gene match: 10. The CDR3 reads CASDRVGVRNTEAFF. The CDR3 region has the DNA TGCGCCAGCGACAGGGTTGGGGTGAGGAACACTGAAGCTTTCTTT.

The V and J genes are TRBV27 and TRBJ2-7, with 7 bases matching TRBD1. The CDR3 runs to 14 residues. Germline V gives CDR1 MNHEY, CDR2 SMNVEV (reference sequence). Trimming took 6 bases from V and 4 from J; bases not matched to a gene: 9. The CDR3 loop is CASSLTGNGYEQYF. The CDR3 DNA reads TGTGCCAGCAGCTTGACAGGGAACGGATACGAGCAGTACTTC.

V is TRBV29-1 and J is TRBJ1-4, with D hard to call. V shed 7 bases and J shed 8 bases, with 17 bases lying between them. CDR1 and CDR2 (germline): SQVTM, ANQGSEA. CDR3 length: 13 amino acids. CDR3 nucleotides: TGCAGCGCCGCAACACGGGATCGGGAAAAACTGTTTTTT. It codes for CSAATRDREKLFF.

The CDR3 protein is CGGGSGTTSYEQYF. The CDR3 bases are TGTGGAGGAGGTTCCGGGACTACTTCCTACGAGCAGTACTTC. This sequence joins TRBV9 and TRBJ2-7; TRBD2 matches at 7 bases. CDR3 length: 14 amino acids. Germline CDR1 is SGDLS and CDR2 is YYNGEE.